This TCR beta chain comes out of a study of T-cell memory formation after mild COVID-19. Overall study context: The TCR clusters were mostly specific to one donor.

The CDR3 has 15 residues. Trimming took off 5 bases at V and 4 bases at J, with 15 bases between the two ends. Germline V gene lookup returns CDR1 SEHNR and CDR2 FQNEAQ (reference sequence). TCRdb analysed the 5' RACE reads with MiXCR anew, one entry per CDR3 protein. The repertoire holds under 550,000 distinct CDR3 sequences, with 15% to 20% as singletons. Details on this clonotype: Its antigen is unidentified.

The study, taken as a whole, reports: What remained unconfirmed was the SARS-CoV-2 specificity of second-wave clones peaking on day 37. Contracting CD4+ clones lay largely in CM and EM, with CD8+ ones residing in EMRA.

Input material: PBMCs or a T cell subset sorted from them (not recorded which). V and J are TRBV7-9 and TRBJ1-3; the D gene is possibly TRBD1 (5 bases). This TCR derives from a man between 18 and 35 years old who had mild COVID-19 (a few samples of this study predate the infection). Cell type and time point are not known. The CDR3 loop is CASSPGLPMGNTIYF. The CDR3 DNA follows: TGTGCCAGCAGCCCGGGACTGCCTATGGGAAACACCATATATTTT.